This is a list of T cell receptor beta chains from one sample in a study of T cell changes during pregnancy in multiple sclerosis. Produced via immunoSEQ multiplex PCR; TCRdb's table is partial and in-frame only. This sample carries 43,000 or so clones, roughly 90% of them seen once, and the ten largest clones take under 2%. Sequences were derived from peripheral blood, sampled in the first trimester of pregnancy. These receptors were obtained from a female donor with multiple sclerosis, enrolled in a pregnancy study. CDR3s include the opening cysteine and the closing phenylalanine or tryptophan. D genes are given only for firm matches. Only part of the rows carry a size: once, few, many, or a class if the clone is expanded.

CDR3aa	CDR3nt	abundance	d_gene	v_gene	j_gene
CASSQDSQGDTEAFF	TGTGCCAGCAGCCAAGATAGTCAGGGTGACACTGAAGCTTTCTTT	NA	NA	TRBV5-4	TRBJ1-1
CASSVQGNTEAFF	TGTGCCAGCAGCGTACAGGGGAACACTGAAGCTTTCTTT	NA	NA	TRBV7-2	TRBJ1-1
CASSVGWSSYNSPLHF	TGTGCCAGCAGTGTAGGATGGAGCTCCTATAATTCACCCCTCCACTTT	NA	NA	TRBV6-1	TRBJ1-6
CASSLTDMNTEAFF	TGCGCCAGCAGCCTCACAGACATGAACACTGAAGCTTTCTTT	NA	NA	TRBV5-1	TRBJ1-1
CASSETGQGEKLFF	TGTGCCAGCAGTGAAACGGGACAGGGTGAAAAACTGTTTTTT	NA	TRBD1	TRBV6-1	TRBJ1-4
CASSRQHGDQPQHF	TGTGCCAGCAGCCGACAACACGGGGATCAGCCCCAGCATTTT	NA	NA	TRBV2	TRBJ1-5
CASSTGTDFNEQFF	TGTGCCAGTAGTACCGGGACAGACTTCAATGAGCAGTTCTTC	NA	TRBD1	TRBV19	TRBJ2-1
CASSPGQVTNTEAFF	TGTGCCAGCTCACCGGGACAGGTTACGAACACTGAAGCTTTCTTT	NA	TRBD1	TRBV18	TRBJ1-1
CAWSRGINQPQHF	TGTGCCTGGAGTCGGGGGATAAATCAGCCCCAGCATTTT	NA	NA	TRBV30	TRBJ1-5
CASRIRGGDFYEQYF	TGTGCCAGCAGGATCCGGGGGGGGGATTTCTACGAGCAGTACTTC	NA	TRBD2	TRBV6-5	TRBJ2-7
CASLMQGAGYNEQFF	TGTGCCAGTCTAATGCAGGGGGCGGGATACAATGAGCAGTTCTTC	NA	TRBD1	TRBV19	TRBJ2-1
CASSLGSSGQETQYF	TGCGCCAGCAGCTTGGGGTCTAGCGGACAAGAGACCCAGTACTTC	NA	TRBD2	TRBV5-1	TRBJ2-5
CASSFMVTGGQDFSYEQYF	TGTGCCAGCAGCTTCATGGTTACCGGGGGACAGGACTTCTCCTACGAGCAGTACTTC	NA	TRBD1	TRBV7-9	TRBJ2-7
CASSSQEYTDTQYF	TGTGCCAGCAGCTCACAGGAGTATACAGATACGCAGTATTTT	NA	NA	TRBV5-4	TRBJ2-3
CASRATGLYATQYF	TGTGCCAGCAGGGCAACGGGACTATACGCGACCCAGTACTTC	NA	TRBD2	TRBV2	TRBJ2-5
CAGGEGHSGANVLTF	TGTGCCGGAGGGGAGGGACACTCTGGGGCCAACGTCCTGACTTTC	NA	NA	TRBV9	TRBJ2-6
CASSLHDRGNTEAFF	TGTGCCAGCAGTTTACACGACAGGGGAAACACTGAAGCTTTCTTT	NA	TRBD1	TRBV27	TRBJ1-1
CASSMSVRRDGYTF	NA	NA	NA	TRBV19	TRBJ1-2
CASSRRTGNTEAFF	TGTGCCAGTAGTCGCCGGACAGGGAACACTGAAGCTTTCTTT	NA	TRBD1	TRBV19	TRBJ1-1
CASSPRQGSYGYTF	TGTGCCAGCAGCCCTCGGCAGGGTTCCTATGGCTACACCTTC	NA	NA	TRBV7-3	TRBJ1-2
CASSLSLVNDEQFF	TGTGCCAGCAGTTTATCCCTAGTCAATGATGAGCAGTTCTTC	NA	NA	TRBV27	TRBJ2-1
CASSEQAANTEAFF	TGTGCCAGCAGTGAACAGGCGGCGAACACTGAAGCTTTCTTT	once	NA	TRBV6-4	TRBJ1-1
CASTPGMTAVAFF	TGTGCCAGCACCCCGGGGATGACCGCCGTAGCTTTCTTT	NA	NA	TRBV6-5	TRBJ1-1
CASSSLAGGNEQFF	TGTGCCAGCAGCTCCCTCGCGGGGGGGAATGAGCAGTTCTTC	few	TRBD2	TRBV7-3	TRBJ2-1
CASQMNTEAFF	TGTGCCAGCCAGATGAACACTGAAGCTTTCTTT	NA	NA	TRBV2	TRBJ1-1
CASSAEPTSGAEYTQYF	TGTGCCAGCAGCGCTGAACCGACTAGCGGGGCAGAGTATACGCAGTATTTT	NA	TRBD2	TRBV28	TRBJ2-3
CASSSNTGSEAFF	TGTGCCAGCAGCTCCAATACAGGGAGTGAAGCTTTCTTT	once	NA	TRBV7-3	TRBJ1-1
CASSLDVRLEQYF	TGCGCCAGCAGCTTGGATGTGCGCCTCGAGCAGTACTTC	NA	NA	TRBV5-1	TRBJ2-7
CASSPTDSAYEQYF	TGTGCCAGCAGCCCGACAGACTCCGCCTACGAGCAGTACTTC	NA	NA	TRBV7-2	TRBJ2-7
CASSQGEGSGELFF	TGCGCCAGCAGCCAAGGGGAGGGGTCCGGGGAGCTGTTTTTT	NA	TRBD2	TRBV4-1	TRBJ2-2
CASRSQGVLTF	TGTGCCAGCAGGTCCCAGGGGGTCCTGACTTTC	NA	NA	TRBV27	TRBJ2-6